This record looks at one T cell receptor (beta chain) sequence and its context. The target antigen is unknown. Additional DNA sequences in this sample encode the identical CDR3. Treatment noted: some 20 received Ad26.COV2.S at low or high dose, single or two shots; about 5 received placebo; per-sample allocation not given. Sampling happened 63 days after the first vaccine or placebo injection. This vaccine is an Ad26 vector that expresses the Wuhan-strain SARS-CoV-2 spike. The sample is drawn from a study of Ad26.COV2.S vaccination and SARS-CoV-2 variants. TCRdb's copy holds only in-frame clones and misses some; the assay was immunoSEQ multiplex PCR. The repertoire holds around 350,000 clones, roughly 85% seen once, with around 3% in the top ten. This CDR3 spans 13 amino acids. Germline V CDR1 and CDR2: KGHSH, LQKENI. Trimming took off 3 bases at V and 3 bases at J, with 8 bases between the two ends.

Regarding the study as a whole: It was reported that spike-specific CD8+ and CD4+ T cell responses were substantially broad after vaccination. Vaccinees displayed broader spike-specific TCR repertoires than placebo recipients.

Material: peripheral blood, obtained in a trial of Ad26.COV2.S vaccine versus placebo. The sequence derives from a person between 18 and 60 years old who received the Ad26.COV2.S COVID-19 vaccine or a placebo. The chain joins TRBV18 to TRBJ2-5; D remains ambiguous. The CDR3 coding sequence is TGTGCCAGCTCACCTAGTTTGGAAGAGACCCAGTACTTC. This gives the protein CASSPSLEETQYF.